A selection of T cell receptor beta chains follows, all from one sample in a study of blood T cell repertoires in COVID-19. Data came from immunoSEQ multiplex PCR; TCRdb stores just in-frame clones and leaves some out. The sample yields approximately 150,000 clones, 87% seen once. The source material was peripheral blood. The receptors stem from a woman between 45 and 60 years old with active or convalescent COVID-19. Each CDR3 is given with its conserved first and last residue. D genes are given only for firm matches. Not all rows give a size; the values are once, few, many and, for expanded clones, a class.

abundance	j_gene	v_gene	d_gene	CDR3aa	CDR3nt
-	TRBJ2-7	TRBV5-1	-	CASSSRGIKQYF	TGCGCCAGCAGCTCCCGAGGGATTAAGCAGTACTTC
-	TRBJ1-1	TRBV5-1	-	CASSLAVWEGNTEAFF	TGCGCCAGCAGCTTGGCCGTCTGGGAGGGGAACACTGAAGCTTTCTTT
medium-sized	TRBJ1-6	TRBV3-1/TRBV3-2	TRBD1	CASSQGEGQGSSPLHF	TGTGCCAGCAGCCAAGGGGAGGGACAGGGAAGTTCACCCCTCCACTTT
-	TRBJ1-5	TRBV27	-	CASSRDSLNQPQHF	TGTGCCAGCAGCCGTGACAGCCTCAATCAGCCCCAGCATTTT
few	TRBJ1-1	TRBV30	TRBD1	CAWSTGTGVEAFF	TGTGCCTGGAGTACCGGGACAGGGGTTGAAGCTTTCTTT
-	TRBJ2-7	TRBV3-1/TRBV3-2	TRBD1	CASSQGGQGEQYF	TGTGCCAGCAGCCAAGGGGGACAGGGGGAGCAGTACTTC
once	TRBJ2-7	TRBV5-5	TRBD1	CASSPRQGLSYEQYF	TGTGCCAGCAGCCCGCGACAGGGGTTGAGCTACGAGCAGTACTTC
-	TRBJ1-5	TRBV4-1	-	CASSQRQGGSNQPQHF	TGCGCCAGCAGTCAGCGCCAGGGAGGGAGCAATCAGCCCCAGCATTTT
-	TRBJ1-1	TRBV5-4	-	CASSSSSGGWTEAFF	TGTGCCAGCAGCTCATCGTCGGGGGGATGGACTGAAGCTTTCTTT
-	TRBJ1-5	TRBV5-1	-	CASSVSGLSNQPQHF	TGCGCCAGCAGCGTGTCGGGACTAAGCAATCAGCCCCAGCATTTT
-	TRBJ1-3	TRBV7-8	-	CASSIQTVTSGNTIYF	TGTGCCAGCAGCATCCAGACAGTTACCTCTGGAAACACCATATATTTT
-	TRBJ2-1	TRBV5-1	TRBD2	CASNSGRAPYNEQFF	TGCGCCAGCAATAGCGGGAGGGCCCCCTACAATGAGCAGTTCTTC
-	TRBJ1-6	TRBV4-3	TRBD1	CASSRDRDRGSPLHF	TGCGCCAGCAGCCGAGACCGGGACAGGGGTTCACCCCTCCACTTT
-	TRBJ2-2	TRBV15	-	CATSRALQTLTSAGELFF	TGTGCCACCAGCAGAGCCCTTCAAACCTTAACCTCGGCCGGGGAGCTGTTTTTT